This T cell receptor (beta chain) was recovered during a study of blood T cell repertoires in COVID-19 (TCRdb year 2020). Broadly, across the study: Collaborator samples came from the United States, Italy and Spain and covered acute and convalescent phases of COVID-19. The repertoires were released in a freely available public database meant as a resource for research on the immune response to SARS-CoV-2. The prospective study material was composed of cDNA or gDNA derived from T cells, B-cell-depleted T cells, or PBMCs. Subjects who had been exposed to COVID-19, were actively infected with it, or had recovered from it provided the deeply sampled blood TCRbeta repertoires that made up the dataset. Samples came from the ongoing ImmuneRACE study (first 160 participants) plus 1,254 subjects from 6 global collaborators. The sample metadata nearly always contained a de-identified subject ID, COVID-19 status, age in years and sex. Where available, HLA class I and class II types were taken from metadata supplied by the sample provider and were not determined by assay-based typing. On the study overall, not on this receptor specifically: How much clinical and demographic metadata was included differed by source and by participant, and the metadata was provided uncurated.

TCRbeta CDR3 regions were amplified from genomic DNA using the immunoSEQ Assay, a bias-controlled multiplex PCR. On the authors' methods: Nucleated cell counts per sample were estimated from amplification of reference gene primers within the assay. Sequence reads were collapsed and filtered to measure the absolute abundance of every unique TCRbeta CDR3 rearrangement. For each sample, productive Simpson clonality was calculated by taking the square root of Simpson's diversity index across productive rearrangements. TCRdb took over this immuneACCESS table, retaining in-frame rearrangements with V and J assigned. Such tables are incomplete; in checked studies, under half of the missing clones stem from an unresolved V gene, and the remainder is unexplained. V and J calls and clone size are copied from that table; D and trimming were computed from the DNA. The sample table lists 170,000 or so clones, 75% to 80% of them with a count of one. The ten largest clones capture less than 30% of the sample.

Regarding this clone: There is no known antigen for this receptor. Base qualities are not at hand, and no much larger clone is one base apart.

Its CDR3 holds 14 amino acids, cysteine through phenylalanine. CDR3 DNA only is kept here, 42 bases in frame from base 1. V loses 2 bases of germline sequence and J loses 4 bases, and the interval between the two ends is 11 bases. Via the germline V gene, CDR1 is SGHTA and CDR2 FQGTGA. Whole blood was collected in K2EDTA tubes by collaborating institutions according to the institutions' own protocols. For TCRbeta analysis, collaborators shipped samples in one of three forms: frozen whole blood, isolated PBMCs, or DNA extracted from either of those sample types. Recombination joined TRBV7-3 with TRBJ2-5; matching of 7 bases hints at TRBD1 as the D gene. Sequences were obtained from peripheral blood. The TCR sequence derives from a woman between 70 and 85 years old with acute or convalescent COVID-19. The CDR3 sequence is CASSLQGGGETQYF. In nucleotide form, the sequence is TGTGCCAGCAGCTTACAGGGGGGAGGAGAGACCCAGTACTTC.